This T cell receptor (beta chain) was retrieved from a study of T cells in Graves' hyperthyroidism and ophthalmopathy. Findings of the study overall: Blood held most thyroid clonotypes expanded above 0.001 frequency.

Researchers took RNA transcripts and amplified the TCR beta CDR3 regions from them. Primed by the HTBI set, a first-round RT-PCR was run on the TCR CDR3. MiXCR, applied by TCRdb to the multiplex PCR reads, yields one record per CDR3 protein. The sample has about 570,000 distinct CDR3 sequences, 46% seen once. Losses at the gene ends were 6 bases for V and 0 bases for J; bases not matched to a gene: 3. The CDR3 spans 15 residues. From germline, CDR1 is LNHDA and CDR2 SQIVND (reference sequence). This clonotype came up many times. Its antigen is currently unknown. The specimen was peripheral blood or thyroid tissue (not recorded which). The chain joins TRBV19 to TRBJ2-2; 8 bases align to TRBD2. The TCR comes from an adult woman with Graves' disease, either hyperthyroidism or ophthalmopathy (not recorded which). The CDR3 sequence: CASSTTSANTGELFF. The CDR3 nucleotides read TGTGCCAGTAGCACGACTAGCGCGAACACCGGGGAGCTGTTTTTT.